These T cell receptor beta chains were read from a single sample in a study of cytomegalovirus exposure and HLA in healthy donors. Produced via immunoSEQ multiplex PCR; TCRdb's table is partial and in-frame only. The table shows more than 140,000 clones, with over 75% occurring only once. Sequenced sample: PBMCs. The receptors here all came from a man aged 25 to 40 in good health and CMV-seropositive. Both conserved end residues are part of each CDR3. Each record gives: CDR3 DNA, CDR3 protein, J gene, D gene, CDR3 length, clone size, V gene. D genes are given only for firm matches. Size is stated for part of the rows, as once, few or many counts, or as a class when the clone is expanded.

DNA: TGTGCCAGCAGTTTAGGCCGCTATTTGTATTTT; CDR3: CASSLGRYLYF; J: TRBJ2-3; D: -; length: 11; size: -; V: TRBV7-2
DNA: TGTGCCAGGACCTTTAGGACAGGGGGGGCTGGGGCCAACGTCCTGACTTTC; CDR3: CARTFRTGGAGANVLTF; J: TRBJ2-6; D: -; length: 17; size: -; V: TRBV21-1
DNA: TGTGCCAGTAGTATATCGGCGGGCGGGTATGGCTACACCTTC; CDR3: CASSISAGGYGYTF; J: TRBJ1-2; D: -; length: 14; size: -; V: TRBV19
DNA: TGTGCCAGCAGTGTGGTGGGAGGGAGGCAAGAGACCCAGTACTTC; CDR3: CASSVVGGRQETQYF; J: TRBJ2-5; D: TRBD2; length: 15; size: -; V: TRBV6-1
DNA: TGTGCCAGCTCACCAAAAATACTTAACACAGGGAACACCATATATTTT; CDR3: CASSPKILNTGNTIYF; J: TRBJ1-3; D: -; length: 16; size: -; V: TRBV18
DNA: TGTGCCAGCAGCAACCCGACAACTCGTAGCACTGAAGCTTTCTTT; CDR3: CASSNPTTRSTEAFF; J: TRBJ1-1; D: -; length: 15; size: -; V: TRBV6-5
DNA: TGTGCCAGCAGGCTCCGACTAGTAAATGAGCAGTTCTTC; CDR3: CASRLRLVNEQFF; J: TRBJ2-1; D: -; length: 13; size: -; V: TRBV5-5
DNA: TGTGCCAGCAGCTTAGTATCATCAGCAGGGGACATTCAGTACTTC; CDR3: CASSLVSSAGDIQYF; J: TRBJ2-4; D: -; length: 15; size: once; V: TRBV7-8
DNA: TGTGCCATCAGTATGGGACTAGCGGGAGACGAGCAGTACTTC; CDR3: CAISMGLAGDEQYF; J: TRBJ2-7; D: TRBD2; length: 14; size: -; V: TRBV10-3
DNA: TGTGCCTCAAGACTAGCGGGAGGGGAAGGAGAGACCCAGTACTTC; CDR3: CASRLAGGEGETQYF; J: TRBJ2-5; D: TRBD2; length: 15; size: -; V: TRBV15
DNA: TGCGCCAGCAGCTTGCCCGATTCGGGGGAGACCCAGTACTTC; CDR3: CASSLPDSGETQYF; J: TRBJ2-5; D: -; length: 14; size: -; V: TRBV5-1
DNA: TGTGCCAGCAGCCTTGGGGGCAGGGTGAGCGACGAGCAGTACTTC; CDR3: CASSLGGRVSDEQYF; J: TRBJ2-7; D: -; length: 15; size: -; V: TRBV6-5
DNA: TGCAGTGCTACCCGGAATGAGCAGTTCTTC; CDR3: CSATRNEQFF; J: TRBJ2-1; D: -; length: 10; size: once; V: TRBV20-1
DNA: TGTGCCAGCAGCCCCGGACAGGGCCCCTACGAGCAGTACTTC; CDR3: CASSPGQGPYEQYF; J: TRBJ2-7; D: TRBD1; length: 14; size: -; V: TRBV7-2
DNA: TGTGCCAGCAGTTACTTACTAGACGCCGGGGAGCTGTTTTTT; CDR3: CASSYLLDAGELFF; J: TRBJ2-2; D: -; length: 14; size: -; V: TRBV6-5
DNA: TGTGCCAGCAGCTTAGGGGGGGGAACTCGCGCGGAAGCTTTCTTT; CDR3: CASSLGGGTRAEAFF; J: TRBJ1-1; D: -; length: 15; size: -; V: TRBV7-2
DNA: TGTGCTAGTGGTTTGGGGCTAGATCTTCAAGAGACTCAGTACTTC; CDR3: CASGLGLDLQETQYF; J: TRBJ2-5; D: -; length: 15; size: -; V: TRBV12-5
DNA: TGTGCCAGCAGTTTTCCCACTAAGACTGAAGCTTTCTTT; CDR3: CASSFPTKTEAFF; J: TRBJ1-1; D: -; length: 13; size: -; V: TRBV28
DNA: TGTGCCAGCAGCTCCAGGCCTAGCGGAAGCACAGATACGCAGTATTTT; CDR3: CASSSRPSGSTDTQYF; J: TRBJ2-3; D: TRBD2; length: 16; size: once; V: TRBV11-2
DNA: TGCGCCAGCAGCTCGACATGGGACAGGGAGCTGTTTTTT; CDR3: CASSSTWDRELFF; J: TRBJ2-2; D: -; length: 13; size: -; V: TRBV5-1
DNA: TGTGCCAGCAGCTTAGGTCTCAACACCGGGGAGCTGTTTTTT; CDR3: CASSLGLNTGELFF; J: TRBJ2-2; D: -; length: 14; size: -; V: TRBV7-6
DNA: TGTGCCAGCACCTTGCTAGCGGGGATCACAGATACGCAGTATTTT; CDR3: CASTLLAGITDTQYF; J: TRBJ2-3; D: TRBD2; length: 15; size: -; V: TRBV28
DNA: TGCGCCAGCAGCCAAGATCGTTCTGGGGCGGGGGCTTTCTTT; CDR3: CASSQDRSGAGAFF; J: TRBJ1-1; D: -; length: 14; size: few; V: TRBV4-3
DNA: TGCAGCGTTGAAGATGAGGCTGAAGCTTTCTTT; CDR3: CSVEDEAEAFF; J: TRBJ1-1; D: -; length: 11; size: -; V: TRBV29-1
DNA: TGTGCCAGCAGCCAAAGTGGAGGGCTAGCGGGTAGAAATGAGCAGTTCTTC; CDR3: CASSQSGGLAGRNEQFF; J: TRBJ2-1; D: TRBD2; length: 17; size: -; V: TRBV14
DNA: TGTGCCAGCAGCTCACAGGGGACAGGGAATCAAGAGACCCAGTACTTC; CDR3: CASSSQGTGNQETQYF; J: TRBJ2-5; D: TRBD1; length: 16; size: -; V: TRBV9
DNA: TGTGCCAGCACAGGACAGGGGGGAGATACGCAGTATTTT; CDR3: CASTGQGGDTQYF; J: TRBJ2-3; D: TRBD1; length: 13; size: -; V: TRBV18
DNA: TGTGCCAGCTCTCTCCTCTCCTACGAGCAGTACTTC; CDR3: CASSLLSYEQYF; J: TRBJ2-7; D: -; length: 12; size: -; V: TRBV18
DNA: TGCGCCAGCAGCTTGTCACTCTCGGGGGGGGCTGCAGATACGCAGTATTTT; CDR3: CASSLSLSGGAADTQYF; J: TRBJ2-3; D: TRBD2; length: 17; size: -; V: TRBV5-1
DNA: TGTGCCAGCAGCCAGACAGGGGACACTGAAGCTTTCTTT; CDR3: CASSQTGDTEAFF; J: TRBJ1-1; D: TRBD1; length: 13; size: once; V: TRBV7-9
DNA: TGTGCCAGCAGTTTACCTAGCGGAGACTACGAGCAGTACTTC; CDR3: CASSLPSGDYEQYF; J: TRBJ2-7; D: TRBD2; length: 14; size: -; V: TRBV28
DNA: TGTGCCAGCAGTGAACAGGGGCGGGTCCCGACTGAAGCTTTCTTT; CDR3: CASSEQGRVPTEAFF; J: TRBJ1-1; D: -; length: 15; size: once; V: TRBV2
DNA: TGTGCCAGCAGCTTAACAGTGAGGACAGAAGCTTTCTTT; CDR3: CASSLTVRTEAFF; J: TRBJ1-1; D: -; length: 13; size: once; V: TRBV7-2
DNA: TGTGCCAGCAGTTCTAAAGTGACCCAGTACTTC; CDR3: CASSSKVTQYF; J: TRBJ2-5; D: -; length: 11; size: -; V: TRBV28
DNA: TGTGCCAGCAGCAACAGGGGGCAGGTTGTTACTGAAGCCTTCTTT; CDR3: CASSNRGQVVTEAFF; J: TRBJ1-1; D: TRBD1; length: 15; size: -; V: TRBV27
DNA: TGTGCCAGCAGCCACGACGTAAGCGTTAGGGAGCAGTACTTC; CDR3: CASSHDVSVREQYF; J: TRBJ2-7; D: -; length: 14; size: -; V: TRBV4-2
DNA: TGTGCCACCCGACAGGGTCCAACTCATTATAGCAATCAGCCCCAGCATTTT; CDR3: CATRQGPTHYSNQPQHF; J: TRBJ1-5; D: TRBD1; length: 17; size: -; V: TRBV10-3
DNA: TGTGCCAGCAGCGGGGACAGCAGCTCTGGGGCCAACGTCCTGACTTTC; CDR3: CASSGDSSSGANVLTF; J: TRBJ2-6; D: TRBD1; length: 16; size: -; V: TRBV5-6
DNA: TGTGCCAGCAGCCCCGGATCGGACAGCCCAGACTATGGCTACACCTTC; CDR3: CASSPGSDSPDYGYTF; J: TRBJ1-2; D: -; length: 16; size: -; V: TRBV5-6
DNA: TGTGCCAGCAGTCCAAGGACAGCGAGCTCCTACGAGCAGTACTTC; CDR3: CASSPRTASSYEQYF; J: TRBJ2-7; D: -; length: 15; size: once; V: TRBV28
DNA: TGCGCCAGCGGTAGCACAGGGACGGGATACACTGAAGCTTTCTTT; CDR3: CASGSTGTGYTEAFF; J: TRBJ1-1; D: -; length: 15; size: -; V: TRBV5-1
DNA: TGTGCCAGCAGCCAGGGACAGGGGGCGTCCCACGAGCAGTACTTC; CDR3: CASSQGQGASHEQYF; J: TRBJ2-7; D: TRBD1; length: 15; size: -; V: TRBV14
DNA: TGTGCCAGCAGTCGGCGACAGGGGGCGAAAGAGACCCAGTACTTC; CDR3: CASSRRQGAKETQYF; J: TRBJ2-5; D: TRBD1; length: 15; size: -; V: TRBV6-5
DNA: TGTGCCAGCAGCTTAGGGGGCGGAAGGACAGATACGCAGTATTTT; CDR3: CASSLGGGRTDTQYF; J: TRBJ2-3; D: -; length: 15; size: -; V: TRBV7-2
DNA: TGCGCCACCAGACGGGACTGGAACACCGGGGAGCTGTTTTTT; CDR3: CATRRDWNTGELFF; J: TRBJ2-2; D: -; length: 14; size: -; V: TRBV5-1
DNA: TGTGCCAGCAGTTCTGGGCAGGGGGAAGAAAAACTGTTTTTT; CDR3: CASSSGQGEEKLFF; J: TRBJ1-4; D: TRBD1; length: 14; size: -; V: TRBV6-6
DNA: TGTGCCAGCAGCTTTCTAGCGGGAGCAGAACAGTACTTC; CDR3: CASSFLAGAEQYF; J: TRBJ2-5; D: TRBD2; length: 13; size: -; V: TRBV7-9
DNA: TGTGCCAGTAGTACCTTGGGACAGGGGTACAATGAGCAGTTCTTC; CDR3: CASSTLGQGYNEQFF; J: TRBJ2-1; D: TRBD1; length: 15; size: -; V: TRBV19
DNA: TGCGCCAGCAGCTCATACACAGGGCCCTCCTCTCAAGGCTACACCTTC; CDR3: CASSSYTGPSSQGYTF; J: TRBJ1-2; D: -; length: 16; size: -; V: TRBV5-1
DNA: TGTGCCAGCAGCTTAACCCTAATCACTAATGAAAAACTGTTTTTT; CDR3: CASSLTLITNEKLFF; J: TRBJ1-4; D: -; length: 15; size: once; V: TRBV7-2
DNA: TGTGCCAGCAGTGCCCCCGGGACAGGGGCGGGCGAGCAGTACTTC; CDR3: CASSAPGTGAGEQYF; J: TRBJ2-7; D: TRBD1; length: 15; size: -; V: TRBV6-5